These T cell receptor beta chains were read from a single sample in a study of cytomegalovirus exposure and HLA in healthy donors. The table came from immunoSEQ multiplex PCR; TCRdb's copy has only in-frame clones and leaves some out. The table lists about 96,000 clones, under 85% of them singletons. The sequenced sample was PBMCs. Receptors were obtained from a female donor in good health and CMV-seropositive. Each CDR3 is given with its conserved first and last residue. Each record gives: J gene, V gene, clone size, D gene, CDR3 DNA, CDR3 protein. D genes are given only for firm matches. Where a row states a size, it is once, few, many or the class of an expanded clone; other rows omit it.

TRBJ2-5 TRBV5-4 NA TRBD2 TGTGCCAGCAGTTTACTAGCGGACCGCCAAGAGACCCAGTACTTC CASSLLADRQETQYF
TRBJ2-1 TRBV20-1 NA NA TGCAGTGCTAGAGATTTGCAGGGAAGGTTCTTC CSARDLQGRFF
TRBJ1-1 TRBV14 NA NA TGTGCCAGCAGCCAAGATTGGAGGGTCAAAGGGAACACTGAAGCTTTCTTT CASSQDWRVKGNTEAFF
TRBJ2-1 TRBV6-1 NA NA TGTGCCAGCAGTGTTATAGGGGTAGAGCAGTTCTTC CASSVIGVEQFF
TRBJ2-1 TRBV2 NA TRBD1 TGTGCCAGCAGCACACAGGGGACCAATGAGCAGTTCTTC CASSTQGTNEQFF
TRBJ2-1 TRBV7-3 NA NA TGTGCCAGCAGCCTAGGGGGTGGGGGAGGGGTCCGTGAGCAGTTCTTC CASSLGGGGGVREQFF
TRBJ2-5 TRBV6-4 once NA TGTGCCAGCAGTGAGGGAGGAGAAGAGACCCAGTACTTC CASSEGGEETQYF
TRBJ2-7 TRBV7-2 NA NA TGTGCCAGCAGCTCCAGCTCCTACGAGCAGTACTTC CASSSSSYEQYF
TRBJ1-1 TRBV4-3 NA NA TGCGCCAGCAGCCAAGATCGGGGCACTGAAGCTTTCTTT CASSQDRGTEAFF
TRBJ1-2 TRBV5-1 NA NA TGCGCCAGCAGCTTGGGGACAGCCACCCTAGGCTACACCTTC CASSLGTATLGYTF
TRBJ1-5 TRBV5-5 NA TRBD1 TGTGCCAGCAGCGGGCACCCGGGACAGGCCCATCAGCCCCAGCATTTT CASSGHPGQAHQPQHF
TRBJ2-3 TRBV7-6 NA TRBD1 TGTGCCAGCAGCTTAGTGGGGACAGAGTCCACAGATACGCAGTATTTT CASSLVGTESTDTQYF
TRBJ1-5 TRBV9 NA TRBD1 TGTGCCAGCAGCAGACAGGGGGACGGGGATCAGCCCCAGCATTTT CASSRQGDGDQPQHF
TRBJ2-2 TRBV9 NA NA TGTGCCAGCAGCCCCCGGTCTGTGTGGAGCACCGGGGAGCTGTTTTTT CASSPRSVWSTGELFF
TRBJ1-2 TRBV7-8 NA TRBD1 TGTGCCAGCAGCTTAAGGACAGGGTTTGGCTACACCTTC CASSLRTGFGYTF
TRBJ1-1 TRBV6-1 few TRBD1 TGTGCCAGCAGTATCAGGGGGACGAACACTGAAGCTTTCTTT CASSIRGTNTEAFF
TRBJ1-2 TRBV6-5 few TRBD1 TGTGCCAGCAGTCCGGACAGGGAAGCCTATGGCTACACCTTC CASSPDREAYGYTF
TRBJ1-6 TRBV15 NA TRBD1 TGTGCCACCAGCAGGTCCCGACAGGGAACTTCACCCCTCCACTTT CATSRSRQGTSPLHF
TRBJ2-7 TRBV12-1 few NA TGTGCCAGCAGCTTTGTTGGCAGGGATTGCGAGCAGTACTTC CASSFVGRDCEQYF
TRBJ2-6 TRBV18 NA NA TGTGCCAGCTCACCAGTCCTCTCTGGGGCCAACGTCCTGACTTTC CASSPVLSGANVLTF
TRBJ1-2 TRBV7-2 few NA TGTGCCAGCAGCTTAGAGTCGGTCTATGGCTACACCTTC CASSLESVYGYTF
TRBJ2-2 TRBV18 NA NA TGTGCCAGCTCACCACCTACGGGAAACACCGGGGAGCTGTTTTTT CASSPPTGNTGELFF
TRBJ1-6 TRBV27 NA TRBD1 TGTGCCAGCAGTTGGACAGGGTCGGGATCACCCCTCCACTTT CASSWTGSGSPLHF
TRBJ1-4 TRBV4-2 NA TRBD1 TGTGCCAGCAGCCAAGAGAGGGGACAGGGGCCTGAAAAACTGTTTTTT CASSQERGQGPEKLFF
TRBJ1-6 TRBV5-1 few NA TGCGCCAGCAGCGAAGGGGGGGGGAATTCACCCCTCCACTTT CASSEGGGNSPLHF
TRBJ1-2 TRBV5-4 NA NA TGTGCCAGCAGCCGAGGACAGACTAACTATGGCTACACCTTC CASSRGQTNYGYTF
TRBJ1-5 TRBV7-2 NA TRBD1 TGTGCCAGCAGCCCTATAGTAGCGGCAGGGGGTTTTAGCAATCAGCCCCAGCATTTT CASSPIVAAGGFSNQPQHF